This T cell receptor beta chain was captured by sequencing in a study of Tregs in tolerant kidney transplant recipients. With V trimmed by 7 bases and J by 3 bases, 13 bases remained unmatched. Germline V gene data show CDR1 as SGHRS and CDR2 as YFSETQ. This CDR3 region has 16 residues. Using immunoSEQ multiplex PCR, the repertoire was profiled, and TCRdb retains in-frame clones only, with some absent. This table has roughly 250,000 clones, 84% appearing once. Remarks on this clone: What it binds is unknown.

Points from the study as a whole: Activated donor B cell expansion appeared to reveal the most relevant donor-specific TCRbeta repertoire. Few patients were studied, so findings need validation in larger groups. No direct test of biological reproducibility was done here.

The sequence was obtained from a human donor in good health. Specimen: CD4+ T cells from blood. J is TRBJ1-2 and V is TRBV5-1; 9 bases match TRBD1. The CDR3 here is CASRPTGGRIYYGYTF. The CDR3 DNA is TGCGCCAGCCGCCCGACAGGGGGGCGAATTTACTATGGCTACACCTTC.